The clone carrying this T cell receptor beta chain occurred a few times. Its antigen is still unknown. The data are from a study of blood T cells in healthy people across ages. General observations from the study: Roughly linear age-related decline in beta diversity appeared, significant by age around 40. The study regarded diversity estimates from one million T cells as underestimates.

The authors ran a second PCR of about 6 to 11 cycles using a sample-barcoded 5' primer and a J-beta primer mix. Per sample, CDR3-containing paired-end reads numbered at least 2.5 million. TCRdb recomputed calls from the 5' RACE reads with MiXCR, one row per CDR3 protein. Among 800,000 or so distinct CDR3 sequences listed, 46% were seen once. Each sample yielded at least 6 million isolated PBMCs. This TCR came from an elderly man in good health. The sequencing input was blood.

CDR3 bases: TGTGCCAGCAGCCCCCCGGGTCTAGCGGGGTTCAATGAGCAGTTCTTC. The encoded protein is CASSPPGLAGFNEQFF. The chain carries TRBV3-1 and TRBJ2-1; 9 bases agree with TRBD2. Germline trimming cut 4 bases from V and 6 bases from J; bases unmatched to any gene: 10. CDR3 size: 16 residues. CDR1 and CDR2 from the germline V gene are LGHDT and YNNKEL (reference sequence).